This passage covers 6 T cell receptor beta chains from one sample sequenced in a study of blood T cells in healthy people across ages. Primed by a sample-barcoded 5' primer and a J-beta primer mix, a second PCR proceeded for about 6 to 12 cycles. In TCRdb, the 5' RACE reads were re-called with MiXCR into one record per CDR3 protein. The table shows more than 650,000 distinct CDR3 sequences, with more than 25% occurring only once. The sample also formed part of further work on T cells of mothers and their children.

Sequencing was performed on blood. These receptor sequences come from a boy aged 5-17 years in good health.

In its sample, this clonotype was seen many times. The CDR3 DNA is TGTGCCAGCAGCTTGGTCGGACAGCCGGCTGGTCAGCCCCAGCATTTT. This codes for CASSLVGQPAGQPQHF. This chain connects TRBV5-6 to TRBJ1-5; D might be TRBD1 (6 bases). The length of the CDR3 is 16 residues. V lost 0 bases, J lost 6 bases, and 16 bases lay in between. Germline CDR1 is SGHDT and CDR2 is YYEEEE.

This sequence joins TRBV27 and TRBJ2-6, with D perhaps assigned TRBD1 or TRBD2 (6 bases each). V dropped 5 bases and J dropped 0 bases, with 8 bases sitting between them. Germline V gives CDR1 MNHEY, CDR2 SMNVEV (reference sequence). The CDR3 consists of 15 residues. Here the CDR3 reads CASSRGVSGANVLTF. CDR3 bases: TGTGCCAGCAGTAGGGGGGTCTCTGGGGCCAACGTCCTGACTTTC.

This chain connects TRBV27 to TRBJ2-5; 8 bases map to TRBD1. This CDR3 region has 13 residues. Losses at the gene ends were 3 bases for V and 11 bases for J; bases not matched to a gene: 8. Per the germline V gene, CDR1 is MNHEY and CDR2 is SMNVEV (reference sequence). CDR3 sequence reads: CASSFGQGAQQYF. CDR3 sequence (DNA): TGTGCCAGCAGTTTCGGACAGGGTGCTCAGCAGTACTTC.

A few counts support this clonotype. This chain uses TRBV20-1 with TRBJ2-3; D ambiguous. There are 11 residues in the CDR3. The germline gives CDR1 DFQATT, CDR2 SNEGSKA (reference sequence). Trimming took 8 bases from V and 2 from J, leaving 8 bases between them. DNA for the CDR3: TGCAGTCTTACCCTCACAGATACGCAGTATTTT. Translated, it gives CSLTLTDTQYF.

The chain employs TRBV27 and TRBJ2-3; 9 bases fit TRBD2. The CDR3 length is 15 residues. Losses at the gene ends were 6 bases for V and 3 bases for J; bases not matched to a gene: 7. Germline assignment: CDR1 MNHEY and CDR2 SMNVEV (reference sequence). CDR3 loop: CASRKAGGMTDTQYF. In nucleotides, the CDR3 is TGTGCCAGCAGGAAGGCGGGAGGGATGACAGATACGCAGTATTTT.

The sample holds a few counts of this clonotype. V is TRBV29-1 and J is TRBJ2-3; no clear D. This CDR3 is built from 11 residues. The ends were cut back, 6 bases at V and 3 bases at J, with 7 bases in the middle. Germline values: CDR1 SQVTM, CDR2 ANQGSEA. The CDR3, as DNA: TGCAGCGTCGGCCGGACAGATACGCAGTATTTT. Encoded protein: CSVGRTDTQYF.